The rows below give T cell receptor beta chains drawn from one sample of a study of cytomegalovirus exposure and HLA in healthy donors. Method: immunoSEQ multiplex PCR; TCRdb's copy keeps in-frame clones and lacks some. The data show some 150,000 clones, 80% seen once. The sample comprised PBMCs. The source of these receptors is a man between 25 and 39 years old in good health and CMV-seropositive. Both conserved end residues are trimmed from each CDR3.

v_gene: TRBV28; j_gene: TRBJ2-1; CDR3aa: ASSFSYLQF
v_gene: TRBV5-1; j_gene: TRBJ2-6; CDR3aa: ASSLETGGLPAHSGANVLT
v_gene: TRBV4-2; j_gene: TRBJ1-3; CDR3aa: ASSQDYRDAGNTIY
v_gene: TRBV2; j_gene: TRBJ2-3; CDR3aa: ASSEVRAGSADTQY
v_gene: TRBV2; j_gene: TRBJ2-1; CDR3aa: ASSLAGLRGNEQF
v_gene: TRBV7-9; j_gene: TRBJ2-7; CDR3aa: ASSLSGTAYEQY
v_gene: TRBV29-1; j_gene: TRBJ1-2; CDR3aa: SVARGDYGYT
v_gene: TRBV2; j_gene: TRBJ1-4; CDR3aa: ASSEEFPGQGGEKLF
v_gene: TRBV9; j_gene: TRBJ2-7; CDR3aa: ASSVLAGGYEQY
v_gene: TRBV19; j_gene: TRBJ1-2; CDR3aa: ASSIDARGLVKNYGYT
v_gene: TRBV5-1; j_gene: TRBJ1-1; CDR3aa: ASRNIPGDTEAF